Below, 8 T cell receptor beta chains from the same sample are listed, as sequenced in a study of vaccination effects on CD4 cells after COVID-19. Profiled with immunoSEQ multiplex PCR; TCRdb holds only in-frame clones, not every one. The repertoire consists of about 14,000 clones, with around 80% occurring once and the leading ten covering over 15%. ViraFEST used viral peptide pools to expand antigen-specific CD4+ T cells before sequencing. Scientists isolated CD4+ T cells after an approximately ten-day culture period ended. The person was diagnosed with PCR-confirmed SARS-CoV-2 infection between March and December 2020. It was two doses of either the BNT162b2 or mRNA-1273 vaccine that participants received. Their specific antigens are unknown. The sequenced sample was CD4+ T cells from PBMCs cultured with SARS-CoV-2 spike peptides, obtained after COVID-19 vaccination. The receptors come from a human donor who had a prior SARS-CoV-2 infection.

This clone was seen once. The rearrangement joins TRBV6-2 or TRBV6-3 to TRBJ2-4, with D uncertain. With 5 bases removed from V and 0 bases from J, the gap between germline ends came to 8 bases. This CDR3 spans 14 amino acids. Per germline, CDR1 MNHEY and CDR2 SVGEGT. The CDR3 sequence: CASSPLIAKNIQYF. The DNA for the CDR3 is TGTGCCAGCAGTCCCTTGATAGCCAAAAACATTCAGTACTTC.

V is TRBV6-5 and J is TRBJ2-7, with 9 nucleotides matching TRBD2. J gave up 3 bases and V 0 bases, and 3 bases lay outside the gene matches. Germline CDR1 is MNHEY and CDR2 is SVGAGI. CDR3 length equals 15 residues. CDR3: CASSYSAGGIYEQYF. CDR3 DNA: TGTGCCAGCAGTTACTCGGCGGGAGGGATCTACGAGCAGTACTTC.

This clone was seen only a few times. This sequence joins TRBV2 and TRBJ2-7; 10 bases fit TRBD1. With 11 bases clipped from V and 3 bases from J, the junction kept 7 bases outside the gene matches. From germline, CDR1 is SNHLY and CDR2 FYNNEI. The CDR3 runs 13 residues. As DNA, the CDR3 is TGTGCCGGGGCTAGGGACAGGGGCTACGAGCAGTACTTC. Protein: CAGARDRGYEQYF. The whole variable domain, remainder taken from reference TRBV2 and TRBJ2-7, is EPEVTQTPSHQVTQMGQEVILRCVPISNHLYFYWYRQILGQKVEFLVSFYNNEISEKSEIFDDQFSVERPDGSNFTLKIRSTKLEDSAMYFCAGARDRGYEQYFGPGTRLTVT.

CDR3 nucleotide sequence: TGTGCCAGCAGCGCGAAAGGACTTCCCGAGCAGTACTTC. Protein: CASSAKGLPEQYF. This chain uses TRBV9 with TRBJ2-7; tentatively, D is TRBD2 (5 bases). Trimming left V 3 bases short and J 6 bases short, with 13 bases between. The germline CDR1 and CDR2 sequences are SGDLS and YYNGEE. This CDR3 is built from 13 residues.

The gene calls are TRBV27 and TRBJ1-1; a weak D match, TRBD1 (6 bases). The V and J ends lost 2 bases and 3 bases respectively, with 10 bases between them. Germline assignment: CDR1 MNHEY and CDR2 SMNVEV (reference sequence). This CDR3 has 14 residues. This CDR3 reads CASSLNRVYTEAFF. CDR3 DNA sequence: TGTGCCAGCAGTTTAAACAGGGTGTACACTGAAGCTTTCTTT.

The CDR3 spells CASSSQASLSYEQYF. As DNA, the CDR3 is TGTGCCAGCAGCTCTCAGGCCTCTCTATCCTACGAGCAGTACTTC. The chain uses TRBV7-2 and TRBJ2-7; D is unclear. Between the trimmed V and J ends, which lost 4 bases and 1 base, there was a span of 14 bases. CDR1 and CDR2 (germline): SGHTA, FQGNSA. CDR3 length: 15 residues.

This chain connects TRBV30 to TRBJ1-2, with D tentatively TRBD1 (6 bases). The germline V and J ends were trimmed by 6 bases and 2 bases, with 7 bases remaining between them. The CDR3 is 11 amino acids. Per germline, CDR1 GTSNPN and CDR2 SVGIG (reference sequence). The CDR3 protein is CACGQNYGYTF. The DNA of the CDR3 is TGTGCCTGTGGACAGAACTATGGCTACACCTTC.

The CDR3 DNA is TGTGCCAGCAGCTTCCGGCTCACAGATACGCAGTATTTT. Translating gives CASSFRLTDTQYF. This rearrangement joins TRBV7-9 to TRBJ2-3, with D hard to call. The V gene lost 3 bases and the J gene lost 2 bases, with 6 bases spanning the gap. Germline V gene data show CDR1 as SEHNR and CDR2 as FQNEAQ (reference sequence). This CDR3 spans 13 amino acids. The full variable domain, with the rest looked up from reference TRBV7-9 and TRBJ2-3, is DTGVSQNPRHKITKRGQNVTFRCDPISEHNRLYWYRQTLGQGPEFLTYFQNEAQLEKSRLLSDRFSAERPKGSFSTLEIQRTEQGDSAMYLCASSFRLTDTQYFGPGTRLTVL.